This T cell receptor (beta chain) stems from a study of siplizumab effects on memory and regulatory T cells. Overall study results and limits: Among alloreactive clones, only a minor fraction mapped to unstimulated subsets.

The CDR3 covers 15 residues. Per germline, CDR1 SGDLS and CDR2 YYNGEE. With 4 bases clipped from V and 5 bases from J, the junction kept 10 bases outside the gene matches. Every sample had 80,000 to 100,000 of its TCR templates assayed. Using immunoSEQ multiplex PCR, the repertoire was profiled, and TCRdb retains in-frame clones only, with some absent. The sample records 110,000 or so clones, about 93% being singletons. About this clone itself: Its antigen is not identified.

Sample: CD4+ T cells sorted from blood. The receptor was isolated from a human donor in good health. The chain carries TRBV9 and TRBJ2-5, with 8 nucleotides matching TRBD1. In nucleotides, the CDR3 is TGTGCCAGCAGCCCTTTTCAGGGGGCGCGGGAGACCCAGTACTTC. It encodes CASSPFQGARETQYF.